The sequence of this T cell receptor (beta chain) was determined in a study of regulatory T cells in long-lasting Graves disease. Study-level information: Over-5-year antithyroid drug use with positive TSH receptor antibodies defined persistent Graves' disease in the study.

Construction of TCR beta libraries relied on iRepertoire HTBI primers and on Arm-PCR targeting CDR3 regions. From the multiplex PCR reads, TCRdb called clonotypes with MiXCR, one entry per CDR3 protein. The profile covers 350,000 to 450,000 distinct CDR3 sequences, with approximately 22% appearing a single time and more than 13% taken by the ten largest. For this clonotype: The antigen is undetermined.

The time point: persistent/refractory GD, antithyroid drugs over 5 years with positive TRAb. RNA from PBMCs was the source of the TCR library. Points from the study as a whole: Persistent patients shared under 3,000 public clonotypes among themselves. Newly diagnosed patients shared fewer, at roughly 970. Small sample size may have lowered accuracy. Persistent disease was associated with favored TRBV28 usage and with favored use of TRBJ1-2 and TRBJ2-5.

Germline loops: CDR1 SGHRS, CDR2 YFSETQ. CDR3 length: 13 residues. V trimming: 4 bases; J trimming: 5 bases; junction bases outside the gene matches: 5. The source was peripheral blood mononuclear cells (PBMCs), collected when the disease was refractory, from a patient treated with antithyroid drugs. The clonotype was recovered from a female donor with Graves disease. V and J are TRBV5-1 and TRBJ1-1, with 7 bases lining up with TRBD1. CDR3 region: CASSMTGSTEAFF. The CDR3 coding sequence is TGCGCCAGCAGCATGACAGGGTCTACTGAAGCTTTCTTT.